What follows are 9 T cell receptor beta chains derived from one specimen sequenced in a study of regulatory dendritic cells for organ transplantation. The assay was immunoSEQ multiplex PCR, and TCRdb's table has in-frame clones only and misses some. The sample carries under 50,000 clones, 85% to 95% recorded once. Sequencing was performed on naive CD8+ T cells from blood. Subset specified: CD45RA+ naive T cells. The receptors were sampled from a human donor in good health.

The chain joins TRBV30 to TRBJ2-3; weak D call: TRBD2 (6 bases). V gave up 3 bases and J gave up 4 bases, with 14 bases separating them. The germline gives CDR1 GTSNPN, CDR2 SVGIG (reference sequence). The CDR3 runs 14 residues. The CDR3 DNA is TGTGCCTGGAGCGGGGGAGTCGGGGCAGATACGCAGTATTTT. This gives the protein CAWSGGVGADTQYF.

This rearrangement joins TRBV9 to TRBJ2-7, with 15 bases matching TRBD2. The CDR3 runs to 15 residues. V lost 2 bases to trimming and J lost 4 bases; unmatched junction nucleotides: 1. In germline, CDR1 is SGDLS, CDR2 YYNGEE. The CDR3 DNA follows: TGTGCCAGCAGCGTCGGGACTAGCGGGAGGTACGAGCAGTACTTC. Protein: CASSVGTSGRYEQYF.

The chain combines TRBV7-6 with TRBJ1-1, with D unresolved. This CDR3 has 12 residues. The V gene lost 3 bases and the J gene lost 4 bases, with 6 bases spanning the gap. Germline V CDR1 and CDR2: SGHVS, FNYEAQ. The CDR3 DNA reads TGTGCCAGCAGCTTTATCCTCACTGAAGCTTTCTTT. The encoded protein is CASSFILTEAFF.

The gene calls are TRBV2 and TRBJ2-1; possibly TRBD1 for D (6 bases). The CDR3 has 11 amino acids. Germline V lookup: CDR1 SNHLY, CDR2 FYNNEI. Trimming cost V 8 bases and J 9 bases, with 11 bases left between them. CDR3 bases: TGTGCCAGCGCCAGGGGTGGTGAGCAGTTCTTC. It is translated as CASARGGEQFF.

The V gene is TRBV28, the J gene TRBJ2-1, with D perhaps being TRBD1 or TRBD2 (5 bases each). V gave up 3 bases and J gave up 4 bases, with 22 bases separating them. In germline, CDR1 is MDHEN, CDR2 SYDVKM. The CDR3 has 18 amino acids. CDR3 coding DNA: TGTGCCAGCAGTTTCTTATCACGCCGCCAGGGACCGTACAATGAGCAGTTCTTC. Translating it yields CASSFLSRRQGPYNEQFF. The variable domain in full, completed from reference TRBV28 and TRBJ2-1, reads DVKVTQSSRYLVKRTGEKVFLECVQDMDHENMFWYRQDPGLGLRLIYFSYDVKMKEKGDIPEGYSVSREKKERFSLILESASTNQTSMYLCASSFLSRRQGPYNEQFFGPGTRLTVL.

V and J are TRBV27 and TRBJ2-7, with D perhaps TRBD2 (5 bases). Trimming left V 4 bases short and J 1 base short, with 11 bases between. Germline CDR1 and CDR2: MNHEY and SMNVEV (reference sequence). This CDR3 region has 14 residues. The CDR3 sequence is CASSSSRTSYEQYF. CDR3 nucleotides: TGTGCCAGCAGTTCTAGCAGGACTTCCTACGAGCAGTACTTC.

Here the CDR3 DNA reads TGTGCCAGCAGCCCCAAGTATGGGAGGTTTGGGGAGCTGTTTTTT. It specifies CASSPKYGRFGELFF. V and J are TRBV4-2 and TRBJ2-2; maybe TRBD2 (6 bases). Germline V gene data show CDR1 as LGHNA and CDR2 as YNFKEQ. V lost 4 bases, J lost 8 bases, and 17 bases lay in between. The CDR3 consists of 15 residues.

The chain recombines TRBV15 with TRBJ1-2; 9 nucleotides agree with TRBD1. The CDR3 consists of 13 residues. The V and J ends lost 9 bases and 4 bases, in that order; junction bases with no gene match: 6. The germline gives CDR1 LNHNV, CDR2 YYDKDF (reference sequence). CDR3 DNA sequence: TGTGCCACAAAACAGGGGGCGGGCTATGGCTACACCTTC. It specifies CATKQGAGYGYTF.

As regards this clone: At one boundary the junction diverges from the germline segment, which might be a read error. The CDR3 loop is CASSSAAGEISDTQYF. The CDR3, as DNA: TGTGCTAGCAGCTCGGCTGCGGGAGAGATCTCAGATACGCAGTATTTT. V usage is TRBV7-7 and J usage is TRBJ2-3; 7 nucleotides align to TRBD2. CDR3 size: 16 residues. Germline CDR1 is SSHAT and CDR2 is FNYEAQ (reference sequence).